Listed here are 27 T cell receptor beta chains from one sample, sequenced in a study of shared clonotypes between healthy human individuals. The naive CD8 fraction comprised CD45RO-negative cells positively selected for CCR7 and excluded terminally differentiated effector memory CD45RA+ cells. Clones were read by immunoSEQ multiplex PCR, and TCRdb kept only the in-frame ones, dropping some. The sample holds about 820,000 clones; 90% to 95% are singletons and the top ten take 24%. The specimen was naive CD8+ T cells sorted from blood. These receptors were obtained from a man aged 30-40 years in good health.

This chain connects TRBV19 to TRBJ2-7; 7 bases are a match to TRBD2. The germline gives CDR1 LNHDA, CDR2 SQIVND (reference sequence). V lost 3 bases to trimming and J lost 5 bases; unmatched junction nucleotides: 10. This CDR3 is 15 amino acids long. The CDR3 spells CASSMVASGLHEQYF. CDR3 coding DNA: TGTGCCAGTAGTATGGTGGCTAGCGGACTGCACGAGCAGTACTTC.

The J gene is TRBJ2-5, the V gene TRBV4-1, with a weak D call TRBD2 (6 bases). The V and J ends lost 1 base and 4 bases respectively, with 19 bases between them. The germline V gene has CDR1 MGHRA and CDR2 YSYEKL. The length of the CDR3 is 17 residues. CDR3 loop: CASSQGARTNPLETQYF. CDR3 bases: TGCGCCAGCAGCCAAGGCGCCCGGACTAACCCTTTAGAGACCCAGTACTTC.

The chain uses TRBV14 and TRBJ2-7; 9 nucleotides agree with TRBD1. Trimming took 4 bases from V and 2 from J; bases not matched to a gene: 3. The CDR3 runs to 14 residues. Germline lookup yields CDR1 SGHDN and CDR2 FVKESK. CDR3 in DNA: TGTGCCAGCAGCCGACAGGGGGTCGCCTACGAGCAGTACTTC. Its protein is CASSRQGVAYEQYF.

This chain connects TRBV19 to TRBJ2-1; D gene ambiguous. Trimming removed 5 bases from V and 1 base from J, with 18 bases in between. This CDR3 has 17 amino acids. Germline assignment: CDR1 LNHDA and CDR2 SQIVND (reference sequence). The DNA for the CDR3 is TGTGCCAGTAGTCTTCTCCACCGGCAGAGTTCCTACAATGAGCAGTTCTTC. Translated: CASSLLHRQSSYNEQFF.

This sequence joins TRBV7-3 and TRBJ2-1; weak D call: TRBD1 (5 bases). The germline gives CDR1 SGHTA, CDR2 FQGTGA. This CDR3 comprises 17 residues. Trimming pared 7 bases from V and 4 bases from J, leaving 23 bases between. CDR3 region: CASTKRTQNLGYNEQFF. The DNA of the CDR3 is TGTGCCAGCACCAAAAGGACACAGAACCTAGGTTACAATGAGCAGTTCTTC. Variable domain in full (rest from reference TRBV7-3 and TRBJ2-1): GAGVSQTPSNKVTEKGKYVELRCDPISGHTALYWYRQSLGQGPEFLIYFQGTGAADDSGLPNDRFFAVRPEGSVSTLKIQRTERGDSAVYLCASTKRTQNLGYNEQFFGPGTRLTVL.

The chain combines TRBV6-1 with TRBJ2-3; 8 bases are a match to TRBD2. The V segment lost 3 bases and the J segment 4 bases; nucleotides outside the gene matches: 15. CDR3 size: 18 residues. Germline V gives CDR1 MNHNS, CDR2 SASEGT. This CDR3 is CASSDGLAQIVRSDTQYF. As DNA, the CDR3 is TGTGCCAGCAGTGACGGACTAGCCCAGATAGTTAGGTCAGATACGCAGTATTTT.

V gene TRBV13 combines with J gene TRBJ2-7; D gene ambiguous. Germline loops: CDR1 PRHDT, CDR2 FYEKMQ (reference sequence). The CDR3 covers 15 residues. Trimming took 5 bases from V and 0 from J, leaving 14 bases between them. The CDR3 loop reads CASSPTLRHSYEQYF. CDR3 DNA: TGTGCCAGCAGCCCGACCCTTAGACACTCCTACGAGCAGTACTTC.

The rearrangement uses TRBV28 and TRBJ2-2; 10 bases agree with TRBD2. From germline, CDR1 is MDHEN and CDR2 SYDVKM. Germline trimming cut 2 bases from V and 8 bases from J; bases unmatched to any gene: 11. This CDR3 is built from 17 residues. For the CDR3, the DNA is TGTGCCAGCAGTTTAAGGGGACTAGCGATACAGACGGGGGAGCTGTTTTTT. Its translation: CASSLRGLAIQTGELFF. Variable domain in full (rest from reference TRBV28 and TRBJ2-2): DVKVTQSSRYLVKRTGEKVFLECVQDMDHENMFWYRQDPGLGLRLIYFSYDVKMKEKGDIPEGYSVSREKKERFSLILESASTNQTSMYLCASSLRGLAIQTGELFFGEGSRLTVL.

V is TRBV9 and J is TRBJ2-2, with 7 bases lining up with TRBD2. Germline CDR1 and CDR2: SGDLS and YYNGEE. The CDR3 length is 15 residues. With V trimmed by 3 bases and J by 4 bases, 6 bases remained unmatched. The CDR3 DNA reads TGTGCCAGCAGCGCCGTAGCGGGCGGCACCGGGGAGCTGTTTTTT. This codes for CASSAVAGGTGELFF. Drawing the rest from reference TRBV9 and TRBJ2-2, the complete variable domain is DSGVTQTPKHLITATGQRVTLRCSPRSGDLSVYWYQQSLDQGLQFLIQYYNGEERAKGNILERFSAQQFPDLHSELNLSSLELGDSALYFCASSAVAGGTGELFFGEGSRLTVL.

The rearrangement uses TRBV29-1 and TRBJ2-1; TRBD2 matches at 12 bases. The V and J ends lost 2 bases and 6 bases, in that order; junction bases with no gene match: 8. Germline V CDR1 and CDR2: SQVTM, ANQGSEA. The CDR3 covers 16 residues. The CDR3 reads CSVESALAGGINEQFF. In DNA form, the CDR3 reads TGCAGCGTTGAATCGGCACTAGCGGGAGGTATCAATGAGCAGTTCTTC.

The CDR3 is CASSAREEGNNEQFF. The CDR3 DNA reads as TGTGCCAGCAGCGCGCGGGAGGAGGGAAACAATGAGCAGTTCTTC. This sequence joins TRBV7-9 and TRBJ2-1; 8 bases align to TRBD2. V was pared by 5 bases and J by 5 bases, with 8 bases of the junction left unmatched. Germline V gene data show CDR1 as SEHNR and CDR2 as FQNEAQ (reference sequence). CDR3 length: 15 amino acids.

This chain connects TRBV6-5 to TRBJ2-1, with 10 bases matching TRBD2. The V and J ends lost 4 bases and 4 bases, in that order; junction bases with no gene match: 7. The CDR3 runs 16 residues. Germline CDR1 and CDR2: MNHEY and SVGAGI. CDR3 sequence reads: CASSLAGGPGYNEQFF. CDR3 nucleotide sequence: TGTGCCAGCAGTTTAGCGGGAGGTCCAGGATACAATGAGCAGTTCTTC.

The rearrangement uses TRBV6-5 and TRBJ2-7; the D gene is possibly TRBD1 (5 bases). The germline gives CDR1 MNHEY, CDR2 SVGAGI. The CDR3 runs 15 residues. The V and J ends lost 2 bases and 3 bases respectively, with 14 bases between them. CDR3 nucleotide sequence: TGTGCCAGCAGTTACCGCCCCAGGGAAGACTACGAGCAGTACTTC. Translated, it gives CASSYRPREDYEQYF.

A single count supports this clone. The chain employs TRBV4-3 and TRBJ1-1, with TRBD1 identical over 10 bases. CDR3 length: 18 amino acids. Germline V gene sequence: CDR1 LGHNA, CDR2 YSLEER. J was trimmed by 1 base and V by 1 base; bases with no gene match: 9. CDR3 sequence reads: CASSQADGQGVGNTEAFF. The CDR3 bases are TGCGCCAGCAGCCAAGCCGACGGACAGGGGGTCGGGAACACTGAAGCTTTCTTT.

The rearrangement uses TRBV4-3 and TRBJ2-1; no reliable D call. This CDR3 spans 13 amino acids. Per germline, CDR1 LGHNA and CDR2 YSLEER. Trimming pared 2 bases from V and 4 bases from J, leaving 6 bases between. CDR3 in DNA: TGCGCCAGCAGCCAACTCGGATACAATGAGCAGTTCTTC. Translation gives CASSQLGYNEQFF.

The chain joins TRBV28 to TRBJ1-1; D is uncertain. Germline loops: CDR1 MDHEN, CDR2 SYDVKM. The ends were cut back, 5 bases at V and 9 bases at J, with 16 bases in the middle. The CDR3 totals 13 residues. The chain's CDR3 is CASSAPSQPKAFF. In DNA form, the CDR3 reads TGTGCCAGCAGTGCCCCCTCGCAGCCCAAAGCTTTCTTT.

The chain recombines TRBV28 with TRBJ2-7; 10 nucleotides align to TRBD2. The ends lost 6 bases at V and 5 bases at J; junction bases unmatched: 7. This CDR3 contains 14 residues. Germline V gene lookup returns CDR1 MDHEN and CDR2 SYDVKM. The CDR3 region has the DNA TGTGCCAGCAGCCTTAGCGGGAGGTCGGACGAGCAGTACTTC. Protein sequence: CASSLSGRSDEQYF.

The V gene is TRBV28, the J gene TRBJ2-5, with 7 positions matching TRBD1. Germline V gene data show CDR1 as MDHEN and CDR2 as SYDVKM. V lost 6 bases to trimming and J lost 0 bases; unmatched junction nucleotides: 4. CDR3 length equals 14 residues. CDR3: CASRFGQDQETQYF. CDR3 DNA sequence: TGTGCCAGCAGATTCGGACAGGACCAAGAGACCCAGTACTTC.

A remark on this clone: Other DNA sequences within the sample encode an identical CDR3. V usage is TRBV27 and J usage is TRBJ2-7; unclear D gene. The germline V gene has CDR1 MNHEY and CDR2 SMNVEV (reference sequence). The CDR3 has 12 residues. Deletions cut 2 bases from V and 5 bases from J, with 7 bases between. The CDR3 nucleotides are TGTGCCAGCAGTTTAATCGGAGACGAGCAGTACTTC. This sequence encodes CASSLIGDEQYF.

The CDR3 spells CATSRGVGTVNTGELFF. The CDR3 DNA is TGTGCCACCAGCAGAGGAGTAGGGACAGTGAACACCGGGGAGCTGTTTTTT. The genes are TRBV15 and TRBJ2-2; TRBD1 agrees at 7 bases. Germline values: CDR1 LNHNV, CDR2 YYDKDF (reference sequence). The V gene end was trimmed by 1 base and the J gene end by 1 base; junction bases not matched to a gene: 6. The CDR3 totals 17 residues.

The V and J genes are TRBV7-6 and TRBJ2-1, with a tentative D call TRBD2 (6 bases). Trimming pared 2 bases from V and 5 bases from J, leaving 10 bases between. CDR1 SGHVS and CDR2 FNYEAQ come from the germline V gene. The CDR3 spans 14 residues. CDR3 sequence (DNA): TGTGCCAGCAGCTTAAGGGCGGGGAACAATGAGCAGTTCTTC. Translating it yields CASSLRAGNNEQFF.

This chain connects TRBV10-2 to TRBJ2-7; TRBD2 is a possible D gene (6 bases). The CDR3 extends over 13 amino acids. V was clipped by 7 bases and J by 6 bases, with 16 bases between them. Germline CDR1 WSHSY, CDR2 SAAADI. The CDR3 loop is CASTFPGGIEQYF. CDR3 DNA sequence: TGCGCCAGCACTTTCCCCGGGGGAATCGAGCAGTACTTC.

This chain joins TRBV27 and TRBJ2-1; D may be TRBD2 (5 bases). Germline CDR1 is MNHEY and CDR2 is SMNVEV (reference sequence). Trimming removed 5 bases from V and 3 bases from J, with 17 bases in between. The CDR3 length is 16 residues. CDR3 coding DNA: TGTGCCAGCAGTCCCCGTTCTTCCGGGGACTACAATGAGCAGTTCTTC. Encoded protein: CASSPRSSGDYNEQFF.

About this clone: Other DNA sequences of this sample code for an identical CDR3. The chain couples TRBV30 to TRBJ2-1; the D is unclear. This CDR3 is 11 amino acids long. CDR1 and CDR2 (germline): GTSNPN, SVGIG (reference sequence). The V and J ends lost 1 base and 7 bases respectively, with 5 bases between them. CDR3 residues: CAWSDGNEQFF. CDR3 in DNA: TGTGCCTGGAGTGATGGAAATGAGCAGTTCTTC.

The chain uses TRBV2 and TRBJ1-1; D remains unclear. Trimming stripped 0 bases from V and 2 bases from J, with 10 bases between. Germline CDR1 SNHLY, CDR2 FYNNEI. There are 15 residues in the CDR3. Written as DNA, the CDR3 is TGTGCCAGCAGTGAAGCCTCCAAGGGAAACACTGAAGCTTTCTTT. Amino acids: CASSEASKGNTEAFF.

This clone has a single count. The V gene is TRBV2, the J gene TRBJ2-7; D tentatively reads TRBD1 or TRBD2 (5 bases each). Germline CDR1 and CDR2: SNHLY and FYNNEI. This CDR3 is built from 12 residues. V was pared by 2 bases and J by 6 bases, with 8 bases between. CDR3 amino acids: CASSELGTEQYF. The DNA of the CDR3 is TGTGCCAGCAGTGAATTGGGGACCGAGCAGTACTTC.

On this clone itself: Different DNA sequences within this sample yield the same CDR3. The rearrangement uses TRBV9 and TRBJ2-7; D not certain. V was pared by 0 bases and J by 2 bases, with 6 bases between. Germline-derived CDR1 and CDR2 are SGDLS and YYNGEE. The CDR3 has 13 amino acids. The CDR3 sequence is CASSVGTAYEQYF. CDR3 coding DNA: TGTGCCAGCAGCGTAGGTACGGCCTACGAGCAGTACTTC.